A selection of T cell receptor beta chains follows, all from one sample in a study of cytomegalovirus exposure and HLA in healthy donors. Some clones are missing from TCRdb's copy, which holds only in-frame ones; the method was immunoSEQ multiplex PCR. Of some 170,000 clones in the sample, roughly four fifths are singletons; the top ten hold 2% to 2.5%. Sample: PBMCs. These receptors all come from a woman aged 25 to 39 in good health and CMV-seronegative. The CDR3 runs from the conserved cysteine through the conserved F or W. Fields, in order: clone size, D gene, J gene, V gene, CDR3 protein, CDR3 DNA. The D gene is left open where the match is weak. Clone sizes are given selectively: once, few, many, or a class where the clone is expanded.

>few|-|TRBJ1-3|TRBV20-1
CSANTGNTIYF
TGCAGTGCCAACACAGGAAACACCATATATTTT
>-|-|TRBJ1-5|TRBV2
CASTFRGGPGNQPQHF
TGTGCCAGCACCTTTCGGGGGGGGCCGGGCAATCAGCCCCAGCATTTT
>-|TRBD1|TRBJ1-2|TRBV28
CASSLWGQGADYGYTF
TGTGCCAGCAGTTTATGGGGGCAGGGGGCGGACTATGGCTACACCTTC
>-|TRBD1|TRBJ1-4|TRBV4-3
CASSQGILTGGVTNEKLFF
TGCGCCAGCAGCCAAGGGATCCTGACAGGGGGGGTAACTAATGAAAAACTGTTTTTT
>few|TRBD1|TRBJ1-2|TRBV7-2
CASSLEGGNGYGYTF
TGTGCCAGCAGCTTAGAAGGGGGCAATGGGTATGGCTACACCTTC
>-|TRBD2|TRBJ2-7|TRBV28
CASSLPLGAGGPYEQYF
TGTGCCAGCAGTTTACCCCTTGGAGCGGGGGGTCCCTACGAGCAGTACTTC
>once|TRBD2|TRBJ2-7|TRBV30
CAWSRQGGERQYF
TGTGCCTGGAGCCGGCAGGGAGGGGAGAGGCAGTACTTC
>-|TRBD1|TRBJ1-1|TRBV5-1
CASGRDRADLEAFF
TGCGCCAGCGGTCGGGACAGGGCCGACCTTGAAGCTTTCTTT
>-|TRBD2|TRBJ2-5|TRBV6-1
CASGSRGDQETQYF
TGTGCCAGCGGAAGCCGGGGGGACCAAGAGACCCAGTACTTC
>-|TRBD1|TRBJ1-2|TRBV6-1
CASSEALTGGNYGYTF
TGTGCCAGCAGTGAAGCGCTTACAGGGGGTAACTATGGCTACACCTTC
>-|TRBD2|TRBJ2-1|TRBV14
CASSPYTGTKQFF
TGTGCCAGCAGCCCTTATACCGGGACTAAGCAGTTCTTC
>-|-|TRBJ2-5|TRBV7-9
CSSSAGQIQETQYF
TGTTCCAGCAGCGCGGGACAGATCCAAGAGACCCAGTACTTC
>-|TRBD2|TRBJ2-7|TRBV5-1
CASSQNPLGLAGGLEQYF
TGCGCCAGCAGCCAAAACCCTCTGGGACTAGCGGGGGGGCTCGAGCAGTACTTC
>-|-|TRBJ1-5|TRBV4-1
CASSRGPGSGQPQHF
TGCGCCAGCAGCCGAGGCCCGGGGTCTGGACAGCCCCAGCATTTT
>once|-|TRBJ2-7|TRBV5-4
CASSRNRDYEQYF
TGTGCCAGCAGTAGGAACAGGGACTACGAGCAGTACTTC
>-|-|TRBJ2-7|TRBV27
CASSLGLTSYEQYF
TGTGCCAGCAGTTTGGGACTTACCTCCTACGAGCAGTACTTC
>-|TRBD2|TRBJ2-7|TRBV10-3
CAISPGTSADEQYF
TGTGCCATCAGCCCCGGGACTAGCGCTGACGAGCAGTACTTC
>-|TRBD2|TRBJ2-3|TRBV15
CATSRPWRLAELKGTQYF
TGTGCCACCAGCAGACCCTGGAGGCTAGCGGAACTCAAGGGTACGCAGTATTTT
>-|-|TRBJ1-2|TRBV14
CASSRTLNYGYTF
TGTGCCAGCAGCCGGACACTGAACTATGGCTACACCTTC
>-|-|TRBJ1-5|TRBV7-2
CASSLAGAANGPPQHF
TGTGCCAGCAGCTTAGCTGGGGCAGCGAATGGTCCGCCCCAGCATTTT
>-|-|TRBJ2-7|TRBV30
CAWSLGGPYEQYF
TGTGCCTGGAGTCTCGGGGGGCCCTACGAGCAGTACTTC
>-|-|TRBJ2-3|TRBV25-1
CASSENSASTDTQYF
TGTGCCAGCAGTGAGAACAGTGCTAGCACAGATACGCAGTATTTT
>-|TRBD1|TRBJ1-5|TRBV9
CASSVGGQSNQPQHF
TGTGCCAGCAGCGTAGGGGGACAGTCTAATCAGCCCCAGCATTTT
>-|-|TRBJ2-7|TRBV29-1
CSVRTNYGEANEQYF
TGCAGCGTAAGAACCAACTACGGGGAAGCCAACGAGCAGTACTTC
>-|TRBD1|TRBJ2-6|TRBV28
CAVGQGVASGANVLTF
TGTGCCGTGGGACAGGGAGTAGCCTCTGGGGCCAACGTCCTGACTTTC
>-|-|TRBJ1-5|TRBV28
CASSFKDIQPQHF
TGTGCCAGCAGTTTTAAAGACATTCAGCCCCAGCATTTT
>once|TRBD1|TRBJ1-2|TRBV10-3
CAISEGRDRLDYGYTF
TGTGCCATCAGTGAGGGACGGGACAGGTTAGACTATGGCTACACCTTC
>-|TRBD1|TRBJ1-1|TRBV7-9
CASSWDRGHAEAFF
TGTGCCAGCAGCTGGGACAGGGGGCACGCTGAAGCTTTCTTT
>-|TRBD1|TRBJ2-5|TRBV25-1
CASSRTGGRETQYF
TGTGCCAGCAGTCGGACAGGGGGCCGGGAGACCCAGTACTTC
>-|-|TRBJ2-5|TRBV10-3
CAISEWGSQETQYF
TGTGCCATCAGTGAATGGGGCTCCCAAGAGACCCAGTACTTC
>-|TRBD1|TRBJ2-2|TRBV7-2
CASSFGTGLFTNTGELFF
TGTGCCAGCAGCTTTGGGACAGGGCTTTTTACGAACACCGGGGAGCTGTTTTTT
>few|-|TRBJ2-7|TRBV7-9
CASSLTLVNYEQYF
TGTGCCAGCAGCTTAACACTAGTGAACTACGAGCAGTACTTC
>few|-|TRBJ1-2|TRBV5-4
CASSFGVLLNYGYTF
TGTGCCAGCAGCTTTGGTGTTTTACTCAACTATGGCTACACCTTC
>-|-|TRBJ1-5|TRBV27
CASSLNGQPQHF
TGTGCCAGCAGTTTAAACGGTCAGCCCCAGCATTTT
>-|TRBD2|TRBJ2-1|TRBV11-2
CASRGTSGAYNEQFF
TGTGCCAGCAGGGGGACTAGCGGGGCCTACAATGAGCAGTTCTTC
>-|-|TRBJ2-3|TRBV2
CASSEFPAVGTDTQYF
TGTGCCAGCAGTGAATTTCCGGCGGTAGGCACAGATACGCAGTATTTT
>-|-|TRBJ2-7|TRBV9
CASSTFQGGEQYF
TGTGCCAGCAGCACCTTCCAGGGGGGCGAGCAGTACTTC
>-|TRBD1|TRBJ2-7|TRBV7-9
CSSSLTETGGYEQYF
TGTTCCAGCAGCCTAACCGAGACAGGGGGCTACGAGCAGTACTTC
>-|-|TRBJ2-1|TRBV13
CASSSHQGSSSYNEQFF
TGTGCCAGCAGCTCCCATCAGGGGTCGAGCTCCTACAATGAGCAGTTCTTC
>once|-|TRBJ2-5|TRBV5-1
CASSLEGGAETQYF
TGCGCCAGCAGCTTGGAAGGGGGAGCAGAGACCCAGTACTTC
>-|TRBD1|TRBJ2-7|TRBV28
CASSWGQGGYEQYF
TGTGCCAGCAGTTGGGGACAGGGGGGCTACGAGCAGTACTTC
>-|TRBD2|TRBJ2-3|TRBV19
CASSPGGRVTDF
TGTGCCAGCTCCCCGGGGGGAAGGGTCACGGATTTT
>-|TRBD1|TRBJ2-7|TRBV27
CASSSHKTGTAYEQYF
TGTGCCAGCAGTTCTCACAAGACAGGGACAGCCTACGAGCAGTACTTC
>-|TRBD2|TRBJ2-3|TRBV5-6
CASSLTSGGTDTQYF
TGTGCCAGCAGCTTGACTAGCGGGGGCACAGATACGCAGTATTTT
>-|-|TRBJ2-7|TRBV7-2
CASSGGLPHEQYF
TGTGCCAGCAGCGGCGGCCTACCTCACGAGCAGTACTTC
>once|-|TRBJ1-1|TRBV28
CASLSSSVEAFF
TGTGCCAGCTTATCCTCGTCTGTTGAAGCTTTCTTT
>-|-|TRBJ2-3|TRBV28
CASSTQQGKSTDTQYF
TGTGCCAGCAGTACACAACAGGGAAAATCCACAGATACGCAGTATTTT